This T cell receptor beta chain came from a study of T cells after yellow fever vaccination. Study in general: In the case of low-cell-number fractions, SMART-Seq v4 Ultra Low Input was used for preparation.

Findings and caveats of the study: It was the secondary response that reached its peak faster, day 5 versus 15, but it was weaker.

A process of 5'RACE template switching, which added a universal primer site and UMIs, was used to make TCR cDNA. TCRdb re-called the 5' RACE reads with MiXCR, one entry per CDR3 protein. This table has 400,000 to 450,000 distinct CDR3 sequences, under 20% appearing once. CDR1 and CDR2 (germline): SGHTA, FQGNSA. The junction had 3 bases not matched to a gene; V was cut back by 6 bases and J by 7 bases. This CDR3 contains 13 residues. Turning to this clonotype: Its antigen is currently unknown.

Sample: PBMCs, taken before the yellow fever booster vaccination. The chain couples TRBV7-2 to TRBJ2-2; 9 bases align to TRBD1. The clonotype comes from a man between 18 and 35 years old who received the YFV17D yellow fever vaccine. CDR3 bases: TGTGCCAGCAGGCCGACAGGGGGCGGGGAGCTGTTTTTT. Translation: CASRPTGGGELFF.